These T cell receptor beta chains were read from a single sample in a study of T cells in Graves' hyperthyroidism and ophthalmopathy. A single record per CDR3 protein comes from TCRdb applying MiXCR to the multiplex PCR reads. This sample has approximately 620,000 distinct CDR3 sequences, with approximately 15% found just once. Sequencing was done on a sample of blood. These TCRs come from a young woman with Graves' hyperthyroidism that later progressed to Graves' ophthalmopathy. CDR3s leave out the opening cysteine and the closing phenylalanine or tryptophan. The order of the fields is V gene, J gene, CDR3 length, D gene, CDR3 protein. The D gene is left open where the match is weak.

>TRBV11-2|TRBJ2-5|13|NA
ASSFGANLQETQY
>TRBV5-4|TRBJ2-1|13|TRBD2
ANSLGLAGDNEQF
>TRBV6-1|TRBJ1-2|12|NA
ASSSPGLNYGYT
>TRBV20-1|TRBJ1-6|13|NA
SAPERQGPNSPLH
>TRBV20-1|TRBJ1-4|11|NA
SANRGINEKLF
>TRBV10-3|TRBJ2-3|13|NA
AISESTDSRDTQY
>TRBV28|TRBJ2-7|14|TRBD1
ASSSARTGGFYEQY
>TRBV6-2/TRBV6-3|TRBJ1-2|10|NA
ASSSRWSGYT
>TRBV10-2|TRBJ1-6|11|TRBD1
ASSEIQGSPLH
>TRBV7-9|TRBJ1-1|13|NA
ASSPRDPLNTEAF
>TRBV6-2/TRBV6-3|TRBJ2-7|12|TRBD2
ASSSTSGSSEQY
>TRBV6-1|TRBJ1-6|14|TRBD1
ASSQTYRGLGSPLH
>TRBV28|TRBJ2-1|9|NA
ASSKYNEQF
>TRBV6-6|TRBJ2-7|13|NA
ASSYLGPSSYEQY
>TRBV6-1|TRBJ2-1|13|TRBD1
ASSDLPGGYNEQF
>TRBV7-3|TRBJ2-1|14|NA
ASSFGGASSYNEQF
>TRBV28|TRBJ1-2|13|TRBD1
ASSDPGQGRYGYT
>TRBV27|TRBJ2-7|10|NA
TSSPGGYEQY
>TRBV6-1|TRBJ1-4|16|NA
ASSEGTALCSTNEKLF
>TRBV29-1|TRBJ2-4|11|NA
SVGGIPKNIQY
>TRBV20-1|TRBJ1-2|7|TRBD1
TGGKGYT
>TRBV2|TRBJ2-3|12|NA
ASSERGDTDTQY
>TRBV12-3/TRBV12-4|TRBJ1-2|11|TRBD1
ASETGGLGGYT
>TRBV30|TRBJ2-2|15|TRBD2
AWVPPAGKSNTGELF
>TRBV6-1|TRBJ1-1|12|NA
ASSVQGANTEAF
>TRBV27|TRBJ1-1|12|NA
ASRVPGANTEAF
>TRBV18|TRBJ2-1|10|NA
ASSPNSNEQF
>TRBV7-2|TRBJ2-2|11|NA
ASSVGGTGELF
>TRBV7-9|TRBJ2-7|11|NA
ASSSGRAYEQY
>TRBV6-5|TRBJ2-1|10|NA
ASSYGGDRQF
>TRBV2|TRBJ1-5|12|TRBD1
ASSDGTGNQPQH
>TRBV28|TRBJ1-4|10|NA
ASSKVNEKLF
>TRBV18|TRBJ1-2|13|NA
ASSLSRAAGYGYT
>TRBV3-1|TRBJ2-1|15|TRBD2
ASSHTPQAGGEGEQF
>TRBV24-1|TRBJ1-5|15|NA
ATSEPSDGDSNQPQH
>TRBV7-2|TRBJ1-6|14|NA
ASSLGGVSYNSPLH
>TRBV11-2|TRBJ1-2|11|NA
ASSSPRVRGYT
>TRBV19|TRBJ1-1|12|NA
ASSIGLVGAEAF
>TRBV27|TRBJ2-7|12|NA
ASSFRDSIYEQY
>TRBV11-3|TRBJ2-7|13|NA
ASSSLGIGSYEQY
>TRBV28|TRBJ1-1|11|NA
ASSEQGRTEAF
>TRBV20-1|TRBJ1-6|12|TRBD1
SARGTAYNSPLH
>TRBV20-1|TRBJ2-1|12|NA
NPIGSRAYNEQF
>TRBV13|TRBJ2-1|12|TRBD2
ASSAGGPRIEQF
>TRBV29-1|TRBJ2-1|12|TRBD2
SVLGLAGANEQF
>TRBV6-1|TRBJ1-1|12|NA
ASISRGRGAEAF
>TRBV30|TRBJ2-7|13|TRBD2
AWSPPTSGAYEQY
>TRBV6-1|TRBJ1-1|12|TRBD1
ASSRERGRTEAF
>TRBV10-3|TRBJ1-3|14|NA
ANSFEDVQSGNTIY
>TRBV6-1|TRBJ2-7|12|TRBD2
ASSITSGNFEQY
>TRBV20-1|TRBJ1-2|8|NA
SVRSSGYT
>TRBV19|TRBJ2-3|15|TRBD2
ASSPSLTSGSTDTQY
>TRBV2|TRBJ2-1|12|NA
ASSDRGDYNEQF
>TRBV18|TRBJ1-4|14|NA
ASSPPGMRGGEKLF
>TRBV6-1|TRBJ2-1|12|NA
ASTGERVNNEQF
>TRBV15|TRBJ2-5|10|NA
ATSRDGETQY
>TRBV2|TRBJ2-7|14|TRBD1
AITLGDRGTSYEQY
>TRBV20-1|TRBJ1-6|10|NA
SARDGDSPLH
>TRBV29-1|TRBJ2-1|14|NA
SVEAASASSYNEQF
>TRBV7-9|TRBJ2-7|15|TRBD2
ASSQLGLAGVPLEQY